This T cell receptor (beta chain) was recorded in a study of blood T cell repertoires in COVID-19 (dated by TCRdb to 2020 to 2022). For the wider study: Samples from collaborators originated in the United States, Italy and Spain and spanned both the acute and convalescent phases of COVID-19. The material from the prospective study consisted of cDNA or gDNA derived from T cells, B-cell-depleted T cells, or PBMCs. The repertoires were released in a freely available public database intended as a resource for research on the immune response to SARS-CoV-2. Samples came from the ongoing ImmuneRACE study (first 160 participants) plus 1,254 subjects from 6 global collaborators. Where available, HLA class I and class II types were taken from metadata supplied by the sample provider and were not determined by assay-based typing. The sample metadata nearly always contained a de-identified subject ID, COVID-19 status, age in years and sex. Subjects who had been exposed to COVID-19, were actively infected with it, or had recovered from it provided the deeply sampled blood TCRbeta repertoires that made up the dataset. Overall results and qualifications from the work: How much clinical and demographic metadata was included differed by source and by participant, and the metadata was provided uncurated.

The collaborating institutions used their own protocols to collect whole blood in K2EDTA tubes. For TCRbeta analysis, collaborators shipped samples in one of three forms: frozen whole blood, isolated PBMCs, or DNA extracted from either of those sample types. The germline V gene gives CDR1 as KGHDR and CDR2 as SFDVKD. Relative to germline, V is missing 4 bases and J is missing 3 bases, with 8 bases of the junction outside any gene match. The CDR3, cysteine through phenylalanine, is 16 amino acids long. The read is trimmed to its CDR3 DNA, 48 bases read in frame from base 1. Notes on this clone: Which antigen it targets is not known. No per-base quality is available; no much larger clone lies one base away.

TCRbeta CDR3 regions were amplified from genomic DNA using the immunoSEQ Assay, a bias-controlled multiplex PCR. Under the source paper's analysis protocol: Within the assay, amplification of reference gene primers was used to estimate how many nucleated cells each sample contained. To quantify the absolute abundance of each unique TCRbeta CDR3 rearrangement, sequence reads were collapsed and filtered. For each sample, productive Simpson clonality was calculated as the square root of Simpson's diversity index over productive rearrangements. As stored in TCRdb, this immuneACCESS dataset retains in-frame rearrangements with V and J assigned. A fraction of the clones does not appear; measured against another copy, unresolved V genes explain less than half of the discrepancy, and the remainder lacks a known reason. The DNA was the basis for D and trimming; V, J and clone size are from that table. The sample table records approximately 230,000 clones; roughly 80% of these occur just once. Roughly 9.8% of the sample is taken by the ten largest.

Specimen: peripheral blood. The receptor's source is a man aged 80 or over with acute or convalescent COVID-19. This chain joins TRBV24-1 to TRBJ2-5, and 9 junction bases match TRBD1. The CDR3 region has the sequence CATSDHLGQGEETQYF. The DNA is as follows: TGTGCCACCAGTGACCACCTGGGACAGGGAGAAGAGACCCAGTACTTC.